These 30 T cell receptor beta chains came from one sample sequenced in a study of blood T cell repertoires in COVID-19. Sequencing was performed with immunoSEQ multiplex PCR; in TCRdb, only in-frame clones are kept and a portion is missing. The sample consists of roughly 250,000 clones, more than 75% of them appearing once. Material: PBMCs or T cells enriched from blood (not recorded which). The origin of the receptors is a woman aged 45-60 years who had recovered from COVID-19.

V and J are TRBV6-2 or TRBV6-3 and TRBJ2-3; D is possibly TRBD2 (6 bases). CDR3 length equals 16 residues. Trimming stripped 0 bases from V and 1 base from J, with 11 bases between. The germline V gene has CDR1 MNHEY and CDR2 SVGEGT. The CDR3 DNA follows: TGTGCCAGCAGTTACTCGAGTGCGGGACGCACAGATACGCAGTATTTT. It encodes CASSYSSAGRTDTQYF.

The V call is TRBV5-1, the J call TRBJ2-6; weak D call: TRBD1 (6 bases). The V end was cut by 4 bases, the J end by 2 bases, with 16 bases between. Germline lookup yields CDR1 SGHRS and CDR2 YFSETQ. The CDR3 totals 17 residues. CDR3 bases: TGCGCCAGCAGCGGGGGACATTCCCGTCCTGGGGCCAACGTCCTGACTTTC. Translating it yields CASSGGHSRPGANVLTF.

The V and J genes are TRBV2 and TRBJ1-2; D remains ambiguous. V was clipped by 3 bases and J by 4 bases, with 12 bases between them. The CDR3 covers 14 residues. The germline gives CDR1 SNHLY, CDR2 FYNNEI. Here the CDR3 DNA reads TGTGCCAGCAGTGAGAACGCCGGGTTCTATGGCTACACCTTC. Encoded protein: CASSENAGFYGYTF.

The V and J genes are TRBV19 and TRBJ1-2; unclear D gene. Germline-derived CDR1 and CDR2 are LNHDA and SQIVND (reference sequence). V gave up 0 bases and J gave up 0 bases, with 5 bases separating them. This CDR3 is built from 14 residues. For the CDR3, the DNA is TGTGCCAGTAGTATAGAGTTATCTAACTATGGCTACACCTTC. Encoded protein: CASSIELSNYGYTF.

The rearrangement uses TRBV6-4 and TRBJ2-1; no clear D. From germline, CDR1 is MRHNA and CDR2 SNTAGT. V was pared by 5 bases and J by 7 bases, with 12 bases between. The CDR3 has 13 residues. The CDR3 sequence: CASSLEFWNEQFF. As DNA, the CDR3 is TGTGCCAGCAGTCTTGAGTTCTGGAATGAGCAGTTCTTC.

The chain carries TRBV11-2 and TRBJ2-7, with D tentatively TRBD2 (6 bases). Germline V gives CDR1 SGHAT, CDR2 FQNNGV. This CDR3 region has 15 residues. The ends were cut back, 5 bases at V and 4 bases at J, with 18 bases in the middle. The chain's CDR3 is CASSPPGDSLYEQYF. CDR3 in DNA: TGTGCCAGCAGCCCACCGGGAGACAGTCTTTACGAGCAGTACTTC. Full variable domain (rest looked up from reference TRBV11-2 and TRBJ2-7): EAGVAQSPRYKIIEKRQSVAFWCNPISGHATLYWYQQILGQGPKLLIQFQNNGVVDDSQLPKDRFSAERLKGVDSTLKIQPAKLEDSAVYLCASSPPGDSLYEQYFGPGTRLTVT.

V gene TRBV3-1 (or the pseudogene TRBV3-2) combines with J gene TRBJ2-2; no definite D call. The CDR3 extends over 11 amino acids. Germline CDR1 LGHDT, CDR2 YNNKEL (reference sequence). Between the trimmed V and J ends, which lost 8 bases and 7 bases, there was a span of 8 bases. DNA for the CDR3: TGTGCCAGCCAAGCGCGCGGGGAGCTGTTTTTT. Its protein is CASQARGELFF.

CDR3 coding DNA: TGCGCCAGCAGGTCTACCGGGACAGGGCAGGAGACCCAGTACTTC. Translated, it gives CASRSTGTGQETQYF. This chain joins TRBV5-1 and TRBJ2-5; 9 positions match TRBD1. This CDR3 comprises 15 residues. The germline CDR1 and CDR2 sequences are SGHRS and YFSETQ. J gave up 5 bases and V 5 bases, and 10 bases lay outside the gene matches.

The CDR3: CASSLPHRLAGRNNEQFF. The DNA for the CDR3 is TGTGCCAGCAGCTTACCCCACCGCCTAGCGGGACGAAACAATGAGCAGTTCTTC. This sequence joins TRBV7-9 and TRBJ2-1, with 9 bases fitting TRBD2. The CDR3 spans 18 residues. CDR1 SEHNR and CDR2 FQNEAQ come from the germline V gene (reference sequence). V trimming: 2 bases; J trimming: 5 bases; junction bases outside the gene matches: 13.

The rearrangement uses TRBV4-1 and TRBJ2-7, with D maybe TRBD1 (5 bases). The CDR3 has 14 residues. V dropped 3 bases and J dropped 2 bases, with 11 bases sitting between them. Germline lookup yields CDR1 MGHRA and CDR2 YSYEKL. The CDR3 coding sequence is TGCGCCAGCAGCCACTCGGACAAAGCCTACGAGCAGTACTTC. Translating gives CASSHSDKAYEQYF.

The J gene is TRBJ2-1, the V gene TRBV29-1; possible D gene TRBD2, 6 bases. The CDR3 is 11 residues long. V lost 5 bases and J 6 bases, leaving 8 bases between the germline ends. CDR1 is SQVTM and CDR2 is ANQGSEA in the germline V gene. The CDR3 coding sequence is TGCAGCGTTCGGAGGGCCAATGAGCAGTTCTTC. It translates to CSVRRANEQFF.

This sequence joins TRBV5-6 and TRBJ2-5, with TRBD1 matching over 9 bases. The CDR3 contains 17 residues. Germline lookup yields CDR1 SGHDT and CDR2 YYEEEE. The ends lost 3 bases at V and 2 bases at J; junction bases unmatched: 11. Written as DNA, the CDR3 is TGTGCCAGCAGCTGGTACAGGGGGCCCCGAGTTCAAGAGACCCAGTACTTC. It yields the protein CASSWYRGPRVQETQYF.

V is TRBV29-1 and J is TRBJ1-4; D is ambiguous. Per germline, CDR1 SQVTM and CDR2 ANQGSEA. The CDR3 spans 13 residues. V lost 7 bases and J 0 bases, leaving 9 bases between the germline ends. CDR3: CSAREATNEKLFF. DNA of the CDR3: TGCAGCGCCCGAGAAGCAACTAATGAAAAACTGTTTTTT.

The table lists this clone with a count of one. The chain is built from TRBV29-1 and TRBJ1-1, with D perhaps matching TRBD1 (6 bases). The CDR3 consists of 12 residues. Germline loops: CDR1 SQVTM, CDR2 ANQGSEA. Trimming shortened V by 5 bases and J by 5 bases, and 12 bases separated the two germline ends. The CDR3 DNA follows: TGCAGCGTTTTAAGGGGGAAGACTGAAGCTTTCTTT. It is translated as CSVLRGKTEAFF.

The rearrangement joins TRBV7-8 to TRBJ2-1; D might be TRBD2 (5 bases). Germline V gene lookup returns CDR1 SGHVS and CDR2 FQNEAQ. The CDR3 sequence is 14 residues long. V lost 4 bases to trimming and J lost 9 bases, with 16 bases between them. The CDR3 region is CASSSRWTRGEQFF. Written as DNA, the CDR3 is TGTGCCAGCAGCTCAAGGTGGACTCGTGGTGAGCAGTTCTTC.

This clone has just one count. This rearrangement joins TRBV19 to TRBJ2-1, with D possibly TRBD2 on 5 matching bases. Germline V gene data show CDR1 as LNHDA and CDR2 as SQIVND (reference sequence). There are 16 residues in the CDR3. V lost 2 bases, J lost 6 bases, and 17 bases lay in between. CDR3 in DNA: TGTGCCAGTAGTATACTCTTGGGGAGTGTACGCAATGAGCAGTTCTTC. This translates into CASSILLGSVRNEQFF.

The chain employs TRBV10-3 and TRBJ2-7; D ambiguous. The V and J ends lost 5 bases and 0 bases respectively, with 11 bases between them. CDR1 and CDR2 (germline): ENHRY, SYGVKD. The CDR3 consists of 14 residues. The CDR3: CAISRTESSYEQYF. The CDR3 DNA follows: TGTGCCATCAGTCGAACAGAGAGCTCCTACGAGCAGTACTTC.

The chain joins TRBV15 to TRBJ2-5; 14 bases are a match to TRBD2. V lost 1 base and J lost 9; bases outside the gene matches: 7. This CDR3 comprises 16 residues. CDR1 LNHNV and CDR2 YYDKDF come from the germline V gene (reference sequence). CDR3 in amino acids: CATSRGGTSGSPAQYF. The CDR3, as DNA: TGTGCCACCAGCAGAGGAGGGACTAGCGGGAGTCCGGCCCAGTACTTC.

The CDR3 DNA follows: TGTGCCAGTAGCGGGAGTTTCGGCACAGATACGCAGTATTTT. It yields the protein CASSGSFGTDTQYF. The chain employs TRBV2 and TRBJ2-3; 9 nucleotides agree with TRBD2. The CDR3 totals 14 residues. Germline values: CDR1 SNHLY, CDR2 FYNNEI. V was pared by 9 bases and J by 1 base, with 5 bases of the junction left unmatched.

The chain combines TRBV7-8 with TRBJ2-1, with TRBD2 matching over 10 bases. This CDR3 region has 14 residues. Germline V CDR1 and CDR2: SGHVS, FQNEAQ. The ends lost 7 bases at V and 15 bases at J; junction bases unmatched: 15. CDR3 in DNA: TGTGCCAGCACCATGACCGTGTCTAGCGGGAGCCCGTTCTTC. Translated, it gives CASTMTVSSGSPFF.

This clone was seen a handful of times. The chain joins TRBV29-1 to TRBJ1-1, with D unresolved. The length of the CDR3 is 14 residues. The V and J ends lost 7 bases and 0 bases respectively, with 15 bases between them. The V gene's germline CDR1 is SQVTM and CDR2 ANQGSEA. CDR3 nucleotides: TGCAGCGCCATGGAGCCTCCGGTGAACACTGAAGCTTTCTTT. The encoded protein is CSAMEPPVNTEAFF.

The CDR3 DNA reads TGTGCCAGCAGTTTTTTGGGGGGAGGGGAGACCCAGTACTTC. Translating gives CASSFLGGGETQYF. This rearrangement joins TRBV28 to TRBJ2-5, with 7 bases fitting TRBD2. The CDR3 length is 14 residues. The junction had 6 bases not matched to a gene; V was cut back by 3 bases and J by 5 bases. Germline assignment: CDR1 MDHEN and CDR2 SYDVKM.

The chain uses TRBV15 and TRBJ2-1; TRBD2 agrees at 10 bases. With V trimmed by 8 bases and J by 8 bases, 12 bases remained unmatched. The CDR3 spans 15 residues. Germline V CDR1 and CDR2: LNHNV, YYDKDF (reference sequence). CDR3 sequence: CATRSQREGLDEQFF. DNA for the CDR3: TGTGCCACCCGATCCCAGCGGGAGGGCTTAGATGAGCAGTTCTTC.

The rearrangement uses TRBV10-3 and TRBJ2-1, with 12 positions matching TRBD2. The germline CDR1 and CDR2 sequences are ENHRY and SYGVKD. CDR3 length equals 14 residues. V shed 4 bases and J 5 bases; nucleotides not matched to a gene: 0. The DNA of the CDR3 is TGTGCCATCAGTGGACTAGCGGGGGACAATGAGCAGTTCTTC. Its translation: CAISGLAGDNEQFF.

This clone was observed once. The V call is TRBV9, the J call TRBJ2-5, with 8 bases aligning to TRBD2. V lost 0 bases, J lost 5 bases, and 6 bases stayed unmatched. The CDR3 sequence is 15 residues long. Looked up from germline, CDR1 is SGDLS and CDR2 is YYNGEE. DNA of the CDR3: TGTGCCAGCAGCGTAGTGCGGGAGGCGGCGGAGACCCAGTACTTC. This gives the protein CASSVVREAAETQYF.

The chain has TRBV3-1 (or the pseudogene TRBV3-2) and TRBJ1-3; tentative D call: TRBD1 (6 bases). CDR1 and CDR2 (germline): LGHDT, YNNKEL (reference sequence). The CDR3 spans 16 residues. V gave up 9 bases and J gave up 2 bases, with 20 bases separating them. The CDR3 protein is CASNRGGAAAGNTIYF. The DNA of the CDR3 is TGTGCCAGTAACCGTGGGGGGGCGGCAGCTGGAAACACCATATATTTT.

The J gene is TRBJ1-6, the V gene TRBV28; D is possibly TRBD1 (5 bases). The CDR3 spans 16 residues. Germline CDR1 MDHEN, CDR2 SYDVKM. V dropped 5 bases and J dropped 0 bases, with 11 bases sitting between them. The CDR3 spells CASSRGRSSYNSPLHF. The CDR3 DNA is TGTGCCAGCAGTAGGGGCCGGAGCTCCTATAATTCACCCCTCCACTTT.

The V call is TRBV7-9, the J call TRBJ1-4; 8 bases are shared with TRBD1. This CDR3 region has 15 residues. Trimming at V came to 5 bases and at J to 2 bases, leaving 4 bases not matched to a gene. CDR1 and CDR2 (germline): SEHNR, FQNEAQ (reference sequence). CDR3 region: CASSTGGGTNEKLFF. DNA for the CDR3: TGTGCCAGCAGCACAGGGGGGGGCACTAATGAAAAACTGTTTTTT.

This clone was counted once. This CDR3 reads CASSQGTSGRATDTQYF. CDR3 nucleotides: TGTGCCAGCAGCCAAGGGACTAGCGGGAGGGCCACAGATACGCAGTATTTT. The V call is TRBV4-2, the J call TRBJ2-3; 15 bases are a match to TRBD2. The germline gives CDR1 LGHNA, CDR2 YNFKEQ. The length of the CDR3 is 17 residues. Trimming took 1 base from V and 2 from J; bases not matched to a gene: 1.

This chain joins TRBV28 and TRBJ1-3; no firm D call. V was clipped by 3 bases and J by 0 bases, with 9 bases between them. Germline loops: CDR1 MDHEN, CDR2 SYDVKM. The length of the CDR3 is 15 residues. The CDR3 protein is CASSLRKLSGNTIYF. The CDR3 DNA sequence: TGTGCCAGCAGTTTGAGAAAGCTCTCTGGAAACACCATATATTTT.